The 25 T cell receptor beta chains in this list originate from one sample, sequenced in a study of blood T cell repertoires in COVID-19 (dated by TCRdb to about 2020). The library came from the immunoSEQ multiplex PCR assay. Imported from immuneACCESS, the table was reduced by TCRdb to in-frame sequences with V and J called. These copies leave out some clones; in studies compared against another copy, an unresolved V gene accounts for under half, and the cause of the remainder is not known. This sample lists roughly 250,000 clones; approximately 80% were detected once. Roughly 4.2% of the sample goes to the ten largest clones. The sample consisted of peripheral blood. The receptor source for this set is a woman aged 40 to 49 with active or convalescent COVID-19.

This clone has only one observation. This chain uses TRBV28 with TRBJ1-5, with TRBD1 as a possible D gene (6 bases). V was trimmed by 5 bases and J by 11 bases, leaving 28 bases between them. The CDR3 covers 17 residues. From germline, CDR1 is MDHEN and CDR2 SYDVKM. The CDR3 loop is CASSGLFGQLTRRAQHF. Written as DNA, the CDR3 is TGTGCCAGCAGTGGGCTATTTGGACAGCTAACCAGAAGGGCCCAGCATTTT.

This clone was detected a few times. One end of the junction varies from germline; a read error may be responsible. The chain uses TRBV14 and TRBJ2-7; D is unclear. The CDR3 extends over 16 amino acids. The germline CDR1 and CDR2 sequences are SGHDN and FVKESK. The CDR3 protein is CASSLNLLGPSHEQYF. CDR3 bases: TGTGCCAGCAGCCTTAATCTGTTGGGCCCCTCCCACGAGCAGTACTTC.

The chain has TRBV10-3 and TRBJ1-2; D perhaps matches TRBD1 (5 bases). V was trimmed by 2 bases and J by 2 bases, leaving 6 bases between them. The CDR3 is made up of 13 amino acids. Germline lookup yields CDR1 ENHRY and CDR2 SYGVKD. The DNA for the CDR3 is TGTGCCATCAGTGAGGGACAAAACTATGGCTACACCTTC. Translated, it gives CAISEGQNYGYTF.

V gene TRBV28 combines with J gene TRBJ2-5; D remains unclear. Germline V gives CDR1 MDHEN, CDR2 SYDVKM. The CDR3 totals 15 residues. V gave up 3 bases and J gave up 4 bases, with 15 bases separating them. CDR3 nucleotides: TGTGCCAGCAGTTTGCCGTCTGGAACGGGAGAGACCCAGTACTTC. Residues: CASSLPSGTGETQYF. The variable domain in full, completed from reference TRBV28 and TRBJ2-5, reads DVKVTQSSRYLVKRTGEKVFLECVQDMDHENMFWYRQDPGLGLRLIYFSYDVKMKEKGDIPEGYSVSREKKERFSLILESASTNQTSMYLCASSLPSGTGETQYFGPGTRLLVL.

This clone was picked up one time. This same CDR3 is encoded by further DNA sequences in the sample. The V call is TRBV2, the J call TRBJ2-4; 9 positions agree with TRBD1. In germline, CDR1 is SNHLY, CDR2 FYNNEI. The V and J ends lost 2 bases and 6 bases, in that order; junction bases with no gene match: 2. There are 14 residues in the CDR3. The CDR3 bases are TGTGCCAGCAGTGAAACAGGGGGCAGAAACATTCAGTACTTC. Translating gives CASSETGGRNIQYF.

V and J are TRBV19 and TRBJ1-1, with TRBD1 matching 11 bases. The ends lost 5 bases at V and 5 bases at J; junction bases unmatched: 7. The CDR3 spans 15 residues. CDR1 and CDR2 (germline): LNHDA, SQIVND (reference sequence). CDR3 nucleotides: TGTGCCAGTAGTCCCCAGGACAGGGGGCGTACTGAAGCTTTCTTT. Translation: CASSPQDRGRTEAFF.

The V and J genes are TRBV5-6 and TRBJ2-5; 8 bases map to TRBD1. The length of the CDR3 is 14 residues. Germline CDR1 reads SGHDT; CDR2 reads YYEEEE. Unmatched junction bases numbered 4, after V lost 2 bases and J lost 4 bases. CDR3 bases: TGTGCCAGCAGCTTTCAGGGGGCGGGAGAGACCCAGTACTTC. Its protein product is CASSFQGAGETQYF.

The chain joins TRBV10-1 to TRBJ1-3; possibly TRBD1 for D (6 bases). Per germline, CDR1 WNHNN and CDR2 SYGVQD (reference sequence). The CDR3 covers 17 residues. Trimming removed 0 bases at V and 3 bases at J, with 15 bases between. This CDR3 reads CASSESITGWGGNTIYF. The CDR3 DNA sequence: TGCGCCAGCAGTGAGTCTATCACAGGGTGGGGTGGAAACACCATATATTTT.

The chain links TRBV11-2 to TRBJ1-4, with 7 bases matching TRBD1. The CDR3 consists of 14 residues. Trimming removed 4 bases from V and 8 bases from J; junction bases left unmatched: 7. Germline V gene lookup returns CDR1 SGHAT and CDR2 FQNNGV. The CDR3 DNA sequence: TGTGCCAGCAGCTCAGACCGGGACAGCGAAAAACTGTTTTTT. This sequence encodes CASSSDRDSEKLFF.

The chain uses TRBV27 and TRBJ2-2; unclear D gene. Trimming took off 2 bases at V and 1 base at J, with 5 bases between the two ends. This CDR3 has 14 residues. CDR1 and CDR2 from the germline V gene are MNHEY and SMNVEV (reference sequence). The CDR3 nucleotides read TGTGCCAGCAGTTTAGGGCTGAACACCGGGGAGCTGTTTTTT. Its protein product is CASSLGLNTGELFF.

This clone was detected a few times. The genes are TRBV30 and TRBJ1-2, with D uncertain. The germline gives CDR1 GTSNPN, CDR2 SVGIG (reference sequence). The CDR3 totals 12 residues. V lost 2 bases to trimming and J lost 8 bases, with 12 bases between them. The CDR3: CAWSTGYRGYTF. CDR3 DNA sequence: TGTGCCTGGAGTACGGGGTACCGGGGCTACACCTTC.

This chain uses TRBV29-1 with TRBJ1-1; D not certain. This CDR3 region has 11 residues. Trimming took 3 bases from V and 10 from J, leaving 12 bases between them. Germline values: CDR1 SQVTM, CDR2 ANQGSEA. In nucleotides, the CDR3 is TGCAGCGTTGATAGTGACTTGGGAGCTTTCTTT. The encoded protein is CSVDSDLGAFF.

The V and J genes are TRBV28 and TRBJ2-2, with 11 nucleotides matching TRBD2. Germline CDR1 MDHEN, CDR2 SYDVKM. Trimming at V came to 6 bases and at J to 7 bases, leaving 10 bases not matched to a gene. This CDR3 spans 16 amino acids. CDR3 nucleotides: TGTGCCAGCAGACCTCCGGCTAGCGGGGGGCGCGGGGAGCTGTTTTTT. It is translated as CASRPPASGGRGELFF.

This clone was counted only a few times. A junction end diverges from the germline sequence, so it may reflect a read error. This chain joins TRBV2 and TRBJ2-7, with a tentative D call TRBD2 (5 bases). This CDR3 spans 12 amino acids. Germline CDR1 SNHLY, CDR2 FYNNEI. This CDR3 reads CASSAPRGIGFF. DNA for the CDR3: TGTGCCAGCAGTGCCCCCCGGGGAATCGGTTTCTTC.

The chain is built from TRBV7-2 and TRBJ2-4, with D perhaps TRBD1 (5 bases). The CDR3 runs 15 residues. V lost 5 bases and J lost 8, with 19 bases in between. CDR1 SGHTA and CDR2 FQGNSA come from the germline V gene. CDR3 protein: CASSPQDGNTDIQYF. CDR3 in DNA: TGTGCCAGCAGCCCACAGGACGGAAATACCGACATTCAGTACTTC.

This sequence joins TRBV5-6 and TRBJ2-2, with D possibly matching TRBD1 (5 bases). This CDR3 has 15 amino acids. V was pared by 2 bases and J by 3 bases, with 11 bases between. Germline CDR1 is SGHDT and CDR2 is YYEEEE. The CDR3 DNA reads TGTGCCAGCAGCTTAGGACAAGTGGACACCGGGGAGCTGTTTTTT. Protein: CASSLGQVDTGELFF.

This clone showed up just once. V is TRBV29-1 and J is TRBJ1-1, with a tentative D call TRBD1 (6 bases). The CDR3 runs to 13 residues. Looked up from germline, CDR1 is SQVTM and CDR2 is ANQGSEA. Trimming shortened V by 2 bases and J by 0 bases, and 7 bases separated the two germline ends. The CDR3 DNA follows: TGCAGCGTTGAACCAGGGGTGAACACTGAAGCTTTCTTT. It yields the protein CSVEPGVNTEAFF.

This clone was seen more than once but under ten times. The chain carries TRBV4-1 and TRBJ2-1, with TRBD2 identical over 9 bases. In germline, CDR1 is MGHRA, CDR2 YSYEKL. The J segment lost 4 bases and the V segment lost 4 bases, leaving 11 bases of the junction unmatched. There are 17 residues in the CDR3. CDR3 sequence reads: CASSLFPSGEKYNEQFF. The CDR3 DNA follows: TGCGCCAGCAGCCTCTTCCCTAGCGGGGAAAAATACAATGAGCAGTTCTTC.

The rearrangement uses TRBV5-1 and TRBJ1-1; D is possibly TRBD1 (5 bases). The CDR3 consists of 12 residues. The V end lost 6 bases, the J end lost 5 bases, and 11 bases lay between the germline ends. Germline lookup yields CDR1 SGHRS and CDR2 YFSETQ. In DNA, the CDR3 is TGCGCCAGCAAGTCATCAGGGACTGAAGCTTTCTTT. Translating it yields CASKSSGTEAFF.

This clone was found once. V and J are TRBV30 and TRBJ2-7; a possible D gene is TRBD2 (6 bases). With 4 bases removed from V and 6 bases from J, the gap between germline ends came to 16 bases. CDR3 size: 13 residues. Germline V CDR1 and CDR2: GTSNPN, SVGIG (reference sequence). CDR3: CAWTNPWGGEQYV. CDR3 nucleotides: TGTGCCTGGACGAATCCGTGGGGAGGCGAGCAGTACGTC.

The chain couples TRBV27 to TRBJ1-1; TRBD1 aligns across 10 bases. V was clipped by 6 bases and J by 5 bases; unmatched bases: 12. This CDR3 is 16 amino acids long. Looked up from germline, CDR1 is MNHEY and CDR2 is SMNVEV (reference sequence). CDR3 region: CASRRQGARLGTEAFF. CDR3 nucleotide sequence: TGTGCCAGCAGGAGACAGGGGGCGCGATTAGGTACTGAAGCTTTCTTT.

With respect to this clone: The sample has other DNA sequences that encode this CDR3 too. The V call is TRBV7-3, the J call TRBJ1-1; no clear D gene. V was trimmed by 3 bases and J by 1 base, leaving 9 bases between them. Germline assignment: CDR1 SGHTA and CDR2 FQGTGA. This CDR3 spans 14 amino acids. The CDR3 spells CASSLSGGNTEAFF. CDR3 sequence (DNA): TGTGCCAGCAGCTTGTCAGGAGGGAACACTGAAGCTTTCTTT.

This sequence joins TRBV6-6 and TRBJ2-2, with 11 bases fitting TRBD1. The CDR3 contains 16 residues. V dropped 6 bases and J dropped 1; count of bases not matched to a gene: 4. CDR1 MNHNY and CDR2 SVGAGI come from the germline V gene (reference sequence). CDR3: CASRGQGVKNTGELFF. CDR3 coding DNA: TGTGCCAGCAGGGGACAGGGGGTTAAGAACACCGGGGAGCTGTTTTTT.

The chain is built from TRBV28 and TRBJ1-1, with a weak D call TRBD1 (6 bases). Germline lookup yields CDR1 MDHEN and CDR2 SYDVKM. This CDR3 contains 16 residues. V shed 6 bases and J shed 1 base, with 18 bases lying between them. The CDR3 nucleotides are TGTGCCAGCAGCAGGGGAAGTCTGTTAACGAACACTGAAGCTTTCTTT. It codes for CASSRGSLLTNTEAFF. The full variable domain, rest sourced from reference TRBV28 and TRBJ1-1, is DVKVTQSSRYLVKRTGEKVFLECVQDMDHENMFWYRQDPGLGLRLIYFSYDVKMKEKGDIPEGYSVSREKKERFSLILESASTNQTSMYLCASSRGSLLTNTEAFFGQGTRLTVV.

Notes on this clone: A much larger clone lies one base from this, so it may be a read error. The chain carries TRBV6-5 and TRBJ1-5; 7 nucleotides align to TRBD1. V shed 6 bases, J shed 3 bases, and the junction held 2 bases outside the gene matches. The CDR3 extends over 13 amino acids. CDR1 is MNHEY, CDR2 SVGAGI, per germline. CDR3 region: CASSGTVNQPQHF. The CDR3 DNA reads TGTGCCAGCAGCGGGACAGTCAATCAGCCCCAGCATTTT.